This TCR beta chain was documented in a study of blood T cell repertoires in COVID-19. The overall study: From the United States, Italy and Spain came samples of acute and convalescent COVID-19. The analysed material was cDNA or gDNA that came from T cells, B-cell-depleted T cells, or PBMCs.

As handled by the study authors: Estimation of nucleated cell counts relied on the amplification of reference gene primers. Method: immunoSEQ multiplex PCR; TCRdb's copy keeps in-frame clones and lacks some. V, J and clone size derive from that table, while D and trimming were established from the DNA sequence. The sample carries tens of thousands of clones, over 65% recorded once. The CDR3 sequence is 17 residues long. Per the germline V gene, CDR1 is KGHSH and CDR2 is LQKENI. Between the trimmed V and J ends, which lost 1 base and 0 bases, there was a span of 10 bases. The receptor was isolated from a human donor in a cohort sampled during active COVID-19. The chain uses TRBV18 and TRBJ2-6; D possibly corresponds to TRBD2 (6 bases). Material for sequencing was peripheral blood. The CDR3 here is CASSPRQGLSGANVLTF. DNA of the CDR3: TGTGCCAGCTCACCACGGCAGGGACTCTCTGGGGCCAACGTCCTGACTTTC. Filled out from reference TRBV18 and TRBJ2-6, the complete variable domain reads NAGVMQNPRHLVRRRGQEARLRCSPMKGHSHVYWYRQLPEEGLKFMVYLQKENIIDESGMPKERFSAEFPKEGPSILRIQQVVRGDSAAYFCASSPRQGLSGANVLTFGAGSRLTVL.